Here is one TCR beta chain with its context. In the original processing: For nucleated cells, counts were estimated from reference gene primer amplification. Sequencing was performed with immunoSEQ multiplex PCR; in TCRdb, only in-frame clones are kept and a portion is missing. The V and J calls and clone size are taken from that table; D and trimming were inferred from the DNA. The sample has roughly 250,000 clones, approximately 86% seen once. This record comes from a study of blood T cell repertoires in COVID-19. The V end was cut by 2 bases, the J end by 11 bases, with 10 bases between. There are 12 residues in the CDR3. Researchers sorted participants into cohorts using their self-reported clinical history.

Material: PBMCs or T cells enriched from blood (not recorded which). This sequence originates from a woman between 50 and 59 years old who had recovered from COVID-19. This sequence joins TRBV12-3 or TRBV12-4 and TRBJ2-1; D gene ambiguous. CDR3 in DNA: TGTGCCAGCAGTTTATCCCGGCGGCAGCAGTTCTTC. Protein sequence: CASSLSRRQQFF.